A selection of T cell receptor beta chains follows, all from one sample in a study of blood T cell repertoires in COVID-19. Measured with immunoSEQ multiplex PCR; TCRdb has only the in-frame clones, and not every one. The sample includes a few hundred thousand clones, about nine tenths of them seen just once. The sample was peripheral blood. The receptors derive from a woman in her thirties with COVID-19, enrolled during active disease. CDR3s include the opening cysteine and the closing phenylalanine or tryptophan. The D gene is left open where the match is weak. For some rows the clone size is stated as once, few or many, or as a class when expanded; others skip it.

j_call v_call clone_size d_call cdr3_nt cdr3_aa
TRBJ2-7 TRBV10-3 NA TRBD2 TGTGCCATACGCGGGACTAGCGGGAGAGAAAGCTCCTACGAGCAGTACTTC CAIRGTSGRESSYEQYF
TRBJ1-2 TRBV6-1 once NA TGTGCCAGCAGTGAAGGGGCCCTAGCCTACACCTTC CASSEGALAYTF
TRBJ2-1 TRBV15 NA NA TGTGCCACCAGCCTCCGTACAGGGAATCGCAATGAGCAGTTCTTC CATSLRTGNRNEQFF
TRBJ2-7 TRBV14 NA NA TGTGCCAGCAGCCAAGGGGGTCGGGGGGCGATCCCCTACGAGCAGTACTTC CASSQGGRGAIPYEQYF
TRBJ1-5 TRBV7-2 NA NA TGTGCCAGCGGCGGTAGCAATCAGCCCCAGCATTTT CASGGSNQPQHF
TRBJ1-4 TRBV6-5 NA NA TGTGCCCCAAAAACAGGGAAGAGTAATGAAAAACTGTTTTTT CAPKTGKSNEKLFF
TRBJ2-1 TRBV7-8 NA NA TGTGCCAGCAGCCCGGGCGTCGGCAGGGCGTCCTACAATGAGCAGTTCTTC CASSPGVGRASYNEQFF
TRBJ2-7 TRBV9 NA TRBD2 TGTGCCAGCAGCGTAGGGCCTAGCGGCAGCTACGAGCAGTACTTC CASSVGPSGSYEQYF
TRBJ2-7 TRBV6-6 NA TRBD2 TGTGCCAGCAGTCCCGTTAGCGGGACGGACGAGCAGTACTTC CASSPVSGTDEQYF
TRBJ2-3 TRBV6-5 few NA TGTGCCAGCAGTTACTCTTCAACAGATACGCAGTATTTT CASSYSSTDTQYF
TRBJ1-5 TRBV29-1 NA TRBD1 TGCAGCGTTGATCTACCCCCGGGACAGGAGACTGGGGAGCCCCAGCATTTT CSVDLPPGQETGEPQHF
TRBJ2-5 TRBV2 NA TRBD2 TGTGCCAGCAGTGAAGGGCTAGCGGGAGGAGAGACCCAGTACTTC CASSEGLAGGETQYF
TRBJ2-2 TRBV30 once TRBD1 TGTGCCTGGAGGGGACAGGGGGCCGCCGGGGAGCTGTTTTTT CAWRGQGAAGELFF
TRBJ2-7 TRBV28 few NA TGTGCCAGCAGTTTAATCCGGGACGAGCAGTACTTC CASSLIRDEQYF
TRBJ2-1 TRBV30 NA TRBD2 TGTGCCTGGAGTCCTCCCAATCTAGCGGATGAGCAGTTCTTC CAWSPPNLADEQFF
TRBJ2-1 TRBV2 NA TRBD2 TGTGCCAGCAGTGATTCGGTAGCGGGAGGTACTGAGCAGTTCTTC CASSDSVAGGTEQFF
TRBJ2-1 TRBV2 once NA TGTGCCAGCACTGCGCAGTCGGGACTTTCCAATGAGCAGTTCTTC CASTAQSGLSNEQFF
TRBJ2-5 TRBV5-4 NA NA TGTGCCAGCAGCTTGTCGGGAGAAGAGACCCAGTACTTC CASSLSGEETQYF
TRBJ2-1 TRBV7-9 NA TRBD2 TGTGCCAGCAGCCAAGGACTAGCCCTACCTGAGCAGTTCTTC CASSQGLALPEQFF
TRBJ1-5 TRBV4-1 NA NA TGCGCCAGCAGCCAAGTCCCGGGCAATCAGCCCCAGCATTTT CASSQVPGNQPQHF
TRBJ1-2 TRBV28 NA TRBD1 TGTGCCAGCAGACAGGGGGCGAGCTATGGCTACACCTTC CASRQGASYGYTF
TRBJ2-2 TRBV5-4 NA TRBD2 TGTGCCAGCAGCTGGACTTTAGCGGGAGTGACCACCGGGGAGCTGTTTTTT CASSWTLAGVTTGELFF
TRBJ1-2 TRBV5-1 NA TRBD1 TGCGCCAGCAGCCCCGGGACAGGAGACACTAACTATGGCTACACCTTC CASSPGTGDTNYGYTF
TRBJ1-5 TRBV28 NA TRBD1 TGTGCCAGCAGATACCGGGACAGGGGAAATCAGCCCCAGCATTTT CASRYRDRGNQPQHF
TRBJ1-1 TRBV30 NA NA TGTGCCTGGAGTCCAGGGTGGAACACTGAAGCTTTCTTT CAWSPGWNTEAFF
TRBJ2-3 TRBV3-1/TRBV3-2 few NA TGTGCCAGCAGCCAAGCGAGCGGCACAGATACGCAGTATTTT CASSQASGTDTQYF
TRBJ2-3 TRBV12-3/TRBV12-4 NA NA TGTGCCAGCAGCATACGGGATACGCAGTATTTT CASSIRDTQYF
TRBJ1-1 TRBV11-2 NA NA TGTGCCAGCAGCTTATTGGCAGGGGCGAAGTCGTACGCTGAAGCTTTCTTT CASSLLAGAKSYAEAFF
TRBJ2-7 TRBV11-2 NA NA TGTGCCAGCAGCTTAGATTACAGGAACACCTACGAGCAGTACTTC CASSLDYRNTYEQYF
TRBJ2-1 TRBV28 NA TRBD2 TGTGCCAGCAGCTCGGCTAGCGGGTATTACAATGAGCAGTTCTTC CASSSASGYYNEQFF
TRBJ1-6 TRBV28 NA TRBD1 TGTGCCAGCAGTGTCCTACAGGGGGACAATTCACCCCTCCACTTT CASSVLQGDNSPLHF
TRBJ1-6 TRBV27 once NA TGTGCCAGCACCTCCTTAACAGGCAGCTCCTATAATTCACCCCTCCACTTT CASTSLTGSSYNSPLHF
TRBJ2-7 TRBV6-2/TRBV6-3 few NA TGTGCCAGCAGTGTACAGGGTATCTCCTACGAGCAGTACTTC CASSVQGISYEQYF
TRBJ1-1 TRBV28 NA NA TGTGCCAGCAGCCCCTTTCGGGGGTTGAGCCCTGAAGCTTTCTTT CASSPFRGLSPEAFF
TRBJ2-2 TRBV5-1 NA TRBD1 TGCGCCAGCAGCTTTGGGACAGTCACCGGGGAGCTGTTTTTT CASSFGTVTGELFF
TRBJ2-7 TRBV6-6 once TRBD2 TGTGCCAGCAGTGGCCGAGGTGGGCTAGCGGGAGAAGGGCAGTACTTC CASSGRGGLAGEGQYF
TRBJ2-7 TRBV5-6 NA NA TGTGCCAGCAGCTTTGTGGGCAGGTACGAGCAGTACTTC CASSFVGRYEQYF
TRBJ2-2 TRBV4-2 NA NA TGTGCCAGCAGCCAAGAATGGCAGAACACCGGGGAGCTGTTTTTT CASSQEWQNTGELFF
TRBJ2-7 TRBV28 NA TRBD2 TGTGCCAGCAGTTTTCTAGCGGGAATGGGCGAGCAGTACTTC CASSFLAGMGEQYF
TRBJ2-3 TRBV13 NA TRBD1 TGTGCCAGCAGCACCCGGACAGGGTTCGGTGCAGATACGCAGTATTTT CASSTRTGFGADTQYF
TRBJ2-7 TRBV9 NA TRBD1 TGTGCCAGCAGCGTAGCAGGGGGCAGATCTTCCGAGCAGTACTTC CASSVAGGRSSEQYF